The present entry profiles one T cell receptor beta chain with its context. The V segment lost 1 base and the J segment 1 base; nucleotides outside the gene matches: 4. CDR3 length: 15 residues. The V gene's germline CDR1 is SGHRS and CDR2 YFSETQ. TCR beta sequencing covered blood CD8+ and CD4+ T cells. Stable or active relapsing-remitting multiple sclerosis, untreated and meeting revised McDonald criteria, defined the controls. The data belong to a study of CD8 T cells in Susac syndrome. Reverse transcription used about 0.45 to 1 ug RNA and random hexamers. TCR beta CDR3 was amplified by immunoSEQ multiplex PCR. This amplification extended across 54 Vbeta and 13 Jbeta segments. TCRdb independently ran MiXCR on the immunoSEQ multiplex PCR reads; one entry per CDR3 protein. The top ten hold approximately 0.31% of the sample, which has some 120,000 distinct CDR3 sequences, more than 80% seen once.

The sequenced sample consisted of CD8+ T cells from PBMCs. This receptor was obtained from a human donor with multiple sclerosis. The chain couples TRBV5-1 to TRBJ1-1; 7 nucleotides agree with TRBD1. The CDR3 reads CASSLTGAANTEAFF. For the CDR3, the DNA is TGCGCCAGCAGCTTGACAGGGGCCGCGAACACTGAAGCTTTCTTT.